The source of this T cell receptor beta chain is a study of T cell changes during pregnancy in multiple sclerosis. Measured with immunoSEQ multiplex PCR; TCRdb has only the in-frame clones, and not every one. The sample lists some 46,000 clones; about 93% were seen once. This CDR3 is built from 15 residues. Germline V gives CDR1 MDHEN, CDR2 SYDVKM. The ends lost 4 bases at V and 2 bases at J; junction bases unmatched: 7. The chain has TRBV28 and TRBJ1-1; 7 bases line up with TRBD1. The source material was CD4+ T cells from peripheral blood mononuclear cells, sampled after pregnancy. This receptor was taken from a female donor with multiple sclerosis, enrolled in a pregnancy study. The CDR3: CASSSPTGKNTEAFF. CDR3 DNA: TGTGCCAGCAGTTCCCCGACAGGGAAAAACACTGAAGCTTTCTTT.